One sample yielded the 32 T cell receptor beta chains listed below, sequenced in a study of cytotoxic CD8 clonotypes in ibrutinib-treated CLL. This table comes from immunoSEQ multiplex PCR, and its TCRdb copy is limited to in-frame clones, with some not included. Here the sample spans hundreds of thousands of clones, around four fifths being singletons. The sequences come from PBMCs, collected before ibrutinib treatment. The source of these receptors is a human donor with chronic lymphocytic leukemia.

The rearrangement links TRBV7-3 to TRBJ1-1, with a possible D match to TRBD1 (5 bases). In germline, CDR1 is SGHTA, CDR2 FQGTGA. Trimming pared 4 bases from V and 5 bases from J, leaving 17 bases between. This CDR3 is built from 15 residues. DNA of the CDR3: TGTGCCAGCAGCTCTGGTCGGAGGGGCGGTACTGAAGCTTTCTTT. This codes for CASSSGRRGGTEAFF.

CDR3 loop: CASSLGGGYYTEAFF. CDR3 nucleotide sequence: TGTGCCAGCAGCTTAGGGGGGGGCTACTACACTGAAGCTTTCTTT. This sequence joins TRBV11-2 and TRBJ1-1; D is perhaps TRBD1 (6 bases). Trimming stripped 1 base from V and 3 bases from J, with 12 bases between. CDR3 length: 15 amino acids. Germline CDR1 is SGHAT and CDR2 is FQNNGV.

This rearrangement joins TRBV29-1 to TRBJ1-5; D possibly corresponds to TRBD1 (5 bases). The CDR3 has 13 amino acids. CDR1 and CDR2 from the germline V gene are SQVTM and ANQGSEA. The germline V and J ends were trimmed by 6 bases and 2 bases, with 11 bases remaining between them. CDR3 protein: CSVLMGGNQPQHF. The CDR3 bases are TGCAGCGTCCTGATGGGGGGCAATCAGCCCCAGCATTTT.

The chain uses TRBV7-2 and TRBJ1-5, with D uncertain. CDR3 size: 14 residues. Germline loops: CDR1 SGHTA, CDR2 FQGNSA. V lost 5 bases to trimming and J lost 3 bases, with 11 bases between them. CDR3: CASSPRFHNQPQHF. The CDR3 DNA sequence: TGTGCCAGCAGCCCAAGGTTCCACAATCAGCCCCAGCATTTT.

The rearrangement uses TRBV18 and TRBJ1-3; a weak D match, TRBD1 (5 bases). CDR1 and CDR2 (germline): KGHSH, LQKENI. The V end lost 2 bases, the J end lost 0 bases, and 14 bases lay between the germline ends. The CDR3 length is 17 residues. In DNA, the CDR3 is TGTGCCAGCTCACCAATATTCGGGGACGACTCTGGAAACACCATATATTTT. It yields the protein CASSPIFGDDSGNTIYF.

The V call is TRBV4-1, the J call TRBJ2-3; possibly TRBD2 for D (5 bases). Germline V gives CDR1 MGHRA, CDR2 YSYEKL. The V end lost 1 base, the J end lost 5 bases, and 13 bases lay between the germline ends. CDR3 size: 15 residues. In DNA, the CDR3 is TGCGCCAGCAGCCAAGCGATCTTAGCGCAAGATACGCAGTATTTT. As protein: CASSQAILAQDTQYF.

This chain links TRBV7-6 with TRBJ2-1; possibly TRBD2 for D (7 bases). Trimming stripped 6 bases from V and 8 bases from J, with 17 bases between. The CDR3 is 14 residues long. CDR1 and CDR2 (germline): SGHVS, FNYEAQ. The CDR3: CASRGGGRWDEQFF. The CDR3 nucleotides are TGTGCCAGCAGAGGGGGGGGAAGGTGGGATGAGCAGTTCTTC.

The chain uses TRBV7-9 and TRBJ2-7; D is ambiguous. The CDR3 has 12 residues. The V end lost 5 bases, the J end lost 5 bases, and 10 bases lay between the germline ends. The germline gives CDR1 SEHNR, CDR2 FQNEAQ (reference sequence). CDR3: CASSLLGDEQYF. CDR3 in DNA: TGTGCCAGCAGCCTCCTCGGCGACGAGCAGTACTTC.

V is TRBV20-1 and J is TRBJ1-2, with D uncertain. Per the germline V gene, CDR1 is DFQATT and CDR2 is SNEGSKA (reference sequence). The CDR3 loop spans 10 amino acids. The CDR3, as DNA: TGCAGCTCGGATAACTATGGCTACACCTTC. Residues: CSSDNYGYTF.

This chain uses TRBV10-3 with TRBJ2-7; no firm D call. With 4 bases removed from V and 2 bases from J, the gap between germline ends came to 15 bases. This CDR3 is built from 15 residues. Germline lookup yields CDR1 ENHRY and CDR2 SYGVKD. This CDR3 is CAISGLRAPTYEQYF. For the CDR3, the DNA is TGTGCCATCAGTGGTTTGAGAGCTCCAACCTACGAGCAGTACTTC.

The chain links TRBV25-1 to TRBJ1-4, with TRBD1 identical over 7 bases. Trimming removed 3 bases from V and 0 bases from J; junction bases left unmatched: 4. Germline CDR1 MGHDK, CDR2 SYGVNS. The CDR3 runs to 16 residues. The DNA for the CDR3 is TGTGCCAGCAGTGAGGGACAGATTGCAACTAATGAAAAACTGTTTTTT. Amino acid sequence: CASSEGQIATNEKLFF.

J is TRBJ2-7 and V is TRBV4-3; 10 nucleotides match TRBD1. V lost 11 bases, J lost 2 bases, and 6 bases stayed unmatched. The CDR3 spans 13 residues. Per the germline V gene, CDR1 is LGHNA and CDR2 is YSLEER. The CDR3 DNA follows: TGCGCCGGGGGACAGGGGCCCGCCTACGAGCAGTACTTC. Its translation is CAGGQGPAYEQYF.

The V and J genes are TRBV7-3 and TRBJ2-2; D is possibly TRBD1 or TRBD2 (6 bases each). The CDR3 contains 17 residues. Per germline, CDR1 SGHTA and CDR2 FQGTGA. V was shortened by 5 bases and J by 4 bases, with 20 bases between the two germline ends. The CDR3 sequence: CASSLGGARGGTGELFF. In DNA form, the CDR3 reads TGTGCCAGCAGCCTCGGCGGGGCCAGGGGTGGCACCGGGGAGCTGTTTTTT.

J is TRBJ2-2 and V is TRBV5-1; no definite D call. CDR1 is SGHRS and CDR2 is YFSETQ in the germline V gene. The CDR3 extends over 15 amino acids. The ends were cut back, 0 bases at V and 4 bases at J, with 10 bases in the middle. Here the CDR3 DNA reads TGCGCCAGCAGCTTGGCATCAGGCACCACCGGGGAGCTGTTTTTT. Protein product: CASSLASGTTGELFF.

CDR3 sequence reads: CSALLAGGSEQFF. CDR3 DNA: TGCAGCGCCTTACTAGCGGGAGGTAGTGAGCAGTTCTTC. The chain is built from TRBV29-1 and TRBJ2-1; TRBD2 aligns across 12 bases. Germline V gene lookup returns CDR1 SQVTM and CDR2 ANQGSEA. The junction had 7 bases not matched to a gene; V was cut back by 7 bases and J by 9 bases. This CDR3 is 13 amino acids long.

The chain employs TRBV7-3 and TRBJ2-3; weak D call: TRBD2 (5 bases). Trimming took off 2 bases at V and 3 bases at J, with 9 bases between the two ends. CDR3 length equals 14 residues. Per germline, CDR1 SGHTA and CDR2 FQGTGA. CDR3 nucleotide sequence: TGTGCCAGCAGCTTATTGGGAGAAACAGATACGCAGTATTTT. Translated: CASSLLGETDTQYF.

The J gene is TRBJ2-5, the V gene TRBV6-1; possible D gene TRBD1, 6 bases. This CDR3 is built from 14 residues. CDR1 and CDR2 from the germline V gene are MNHNS and SASEGT. The V gene lost 6 bases and the J gene lost 4 bases, with 15 bases spanning the gap. CDR3: CASRNSGAGETQYF. The DNA for the CDR3 is TGTGCCAGCAGGAACTCAGGGGCGGGAGAGACCCAGTACTTC.

The CDR3 DNA sequence: TGTGCCAGCAGCTTTACGAGAAATGAGCAGTTCTTC. Translating it yields CASSFTRNEQFF. This chain connects TRBV11-3 to TRBJ2-1; D remains ambiguous. The CDR3 loop spans 12 amino acids. Germline-derived CDR1 and CDR2 are SGHNT and YENEEA. The V end was cut by 3 bases, the J end by 7 bases, with 7 bases between.

The chain uses TRBV2 and TRBJ2-1; D is unresolved. V gave up 4 bases and J gave up 0 bases, with 16 bases separating them. The germline V gene encodes CDR1 SNHLY and CDR2 FYNNEI. The CDR3 is 17 amino acids. The CDR3 DNA sequence: TGTGCCAGCAGTGGTCGTTTTGGCGACCACTCCTACAATGAGCAGTTCTTC. Its protein is CASSGRFGDHSYNEQFF.

This chain connects TRBV6-1 to TRBJ1-2, with a weak D call TRBD1 (5 bases). This CDR3 comprises 14 residues. V was shortened by 3 bases and J by 0 bases, with 8 bases between the two germline ends. The germline V gene has CDR1 MNHNS and CDR2 SASEGT. The CDR3 sequence is CASSEWGTNYGYTF. The CDR3 region has the DNA TGTGCCAGCAGTGAGTGGGGGACTAACTATGGCTACACCTTC.

The J gene is TRBJ1-2, the V gene TRBV27; D gene uncertain. Per germline, CDR1 MNHEY and CDR2 SMNVEV (reference sequence). This CDR3 contains 15 residues. Trimming pared 5 bases from V and 5 bases from J, leaving 18 bases between. This chain's CDR3 is CASSPRHPVSYGYTF. The CDR3 DNA follows: TGTGCCAGCAGTCCCCGACACCCTGTTAGTTATGGCTACACCTTC.

The rearrangement uses TRBV11-2 and TRBJ2-1; TRBD2 agrees at 10 bases. J lost 6 bases, V lost 5 bases, and 4 bases had no gene match. Germline CDR1 and CDR2: SGHAT and FQNNGV. CDR3 length: 14 amino acids. CDR3 coding DNA: TGTGCCAGCAGCACATGGACTAGCGGCAATGAGCAGTTCTTC. Protein sequence: CASSTWTSGNEQFF.

The V gene is TRBV28, the J gene TRBJ2-7; no definite D call. Looked up from germline, CDR1 is MDHEN and CDR2 is SYDVKM. V was cut by 6 bases and J by 3 bases, with 6 bases left in between. The CDR3 covers 11 residues. The CDR3 spells CASRTYYEQYF. CDR3 nucleotides: TGTGCCAGCAGGACATACTACGAGCAGTACTTC. Variable domain in full (rest from reference TRBV28 and TRBJ2-7): DVKVTQSSRYLVKRTGEKVFLECVQDMDHENMFWYRQDPGLGLRLIYFSYDVKMKEKGDIPEGYSVSREKKERFSLILESASTNQTSMYLCASRTYYEQYFGPGTRLTVT.

This chain uses TRBV7-9 with TRBJ2-1; D is undetermined. CDR1 and CDR2 from the germline V gene are SEHNR and FQNEAQ (reference sequence). Trimming took off 2 bases at V and 3 bases at J, with 17 bases between the two ends. The CDR3 spans 17 residues. CDR3 in DNA: TGTGCCAGCAGCTTATCGGGTATCGCGGAACGCTACAATGAGCAGTTCTTC. Translating it yields CASSLSGIAERYNEQFF.

The V gene is TRBV15, the J gene TRBJ2-7, with a tentative D call TRBD1 (6 bases). Trimming cost V 4 bases and J 7 bases, with 14 bases left between them. Germline loops: CDR1 LNHNV, CDR2 YYDKDF (reference sequence). The CDR3 is made up of 13 amino acids. The CDR3 DNA follows: TGTGCCACCAGCATTTCGACAGGCTTGGAGCAGTACTTC. It encodes CATSISTGLEQYF.

This clone occurred once. CDR3 residues: CAWTRGALTDTQYF. DNA for the CDR3: TGTGCCTGGACTCGGGGGGCTCTAACAGATACGCAGTATTTT. The chain is built from TRBV30 and TRBJ2-3; tentative D call: TRBD2 (7 bases). The germline V gene has CDR1 GTSNPN and CDR2 SVGIG (reference sequence). Trimming shortened V by 4 bases and J by 3 bases, and 14 bases separated the two germline ends. There are 14 residues in the CDR3.

This chain links TRBV9 with TRBJ1-2; D unclear. The V end was cut by 3 bases, the J end by 1 base, with 4 bases between. CDR1 SGDLS and CDR2 YYNGEE come from the germline V gene. The CDR3 is made up of 12 amino acids. CDR3 region: CASSADNYGYTF. The CDR3 DNA reads as TGTGCCAGCAGCGCGGATAACTATGGCTACACCTTC.

The genes are TRBV21-1 and TRBJ2-3; the D call of TRBD1 is as the table states it, not checked on the DNA. TRBV21-1 is termed a pseudogene. The CDR3 consists of 16 residues. CDR3 coding DNA: TGTGCCAGCACCCTAGGGGGGACAGTCAGCACAGATACGCAGTATTTT. It translates to CASTLGGTVSTDTQYF.

The rearrangement joins TRBV19 to TRBJ2-1; D is undetermined. Germline V gene data show CDR1 as LNHDA and CDR2 as SQIVND (reference sequence). Trimming took 4 bases from V and 9 from J, leaving 13 bases between them. This CDR3 spans 13 amino acids. DNA for the CDR3: TGTGCCAGTAGTACACTAATGAATGGTGAGCAGTTCTTC. Translation: CASSTLMNGEQFF.

The genes are TRBV18 and TRBJ1-2; TRBD1 aligns across 10 bases. The V segment lost 5 bases and the J segment 7 bases; nucleotides outside the gene matches: 7. The CDR3 has 14 residues. CDR1 and CDR2 from the germline V gene are KGHSH and LQKENI. CDR3 nucleotides: TGTGCCAGCTCATCGACAGGGGGCGACGGTGGCTACACCTTC. Translating gives CASSSTGGDGGYTF.

This chain joins TRBV4-2 and TRBJ1-1; no reliable D call. Germline V gives CDR1 LGHNA, CDR2 YNFKEQ. The germline V and J ends were trimmed by 1 base and 1 base, with 10 bases remaining between them. The CDR3 loop spans 15 amino acids. The chain's CDR3 is CASSQVLRQNTEAFF. DNA of the CDR3: TGTGCCAGCAGCCAAGTTCTGAGGCAGAACACTGAAGCTTTCTTT.

The table lists this clone with a few counts. The chain employs TRBV5-1 and TRBJ2-3; TRBD1 aligns across 10 bases. The CDR3 length is 15 residues. The V gene end was trimmed by 0 bases and the J gene end by 4 bases; junction bases not matched to a gene: 2. Germline-derived CDR1 and CDR2 are SGHRS and YFSETQ. The CDR3 here is CASSLEGTGADTQYF. The DNA for the CDR3 is TGCGCCAGCAGCTTGGAAGGGACAGGGGCAGATACGCAGTATTTT.